These 14 T cell receptor beta chains share one sample of origin, sequenced in a study of Ad26.COV2.S vaccination and SARS-CoV-2 variants. Profiling relied on immunoSEQ multiplex PCR, and the TCRdb table lists in-frame clones only, not all of them. The sample holds hundreds of thousands of clones, about 88% seen once. Regarding treatment: over 15 received Ad26.COV2.S at low or high dose, single or two shots; about 5 received placebo; per-sample allocation not given. The study sampled participants on day 63 after the first vaccine or placebo injection. Material: peripheral blood, obtained in a trial of Ad26.COV2.S vaccine versus placebo. These receptors came from a person between 18 and 65 years old who received the Ad26.COV2.S COVID-19 vaccine or a placebo.

J is TRBJ2-7 and V is TRBV6-5; a possible D gene is TRBD2 (6 bases). V was trimmed by 5 bases and J by 2 bases, leaving 7 bases between them. CDR1 and CDR2 (germline): MNHEY, SVGAGI. This CDR3 is 12 amino acids long. CDR3 loop: CASSRTTYEQYF. Here the CDR3 DNA reads TGTGCCAGCAGTAGGACTACCTACGAGCAGTACTTC.

J is TRBJ1-2 and V is TRBV19, with 12 bases lining up with TRBD1. There are 15 residues in the CDR3. The trim removed 3 bases at V and 4 bases at J, leaving 3 bases unmatched. The germline CDR1 and CDR2 sequences are LNHDA and SQIVND (reference sequence). CDR3 sequence reads: CASSMGQGAIYGYTF. Written as DNA, the CDR3 is TGTGCCAGTAGTATGGGACAGGGGGCGATCTATGGCTACACCTTC.

The chain uses TRBV6-1 and TRBJ1-5; D gene uncertain. The CDR3 is 14 residues long. Germline V gene lookup returns CDR1 MNHNS and CDR2 SASEGT. Trimming cost V 2 bases and J 6 bases, with 11 bases left between them. The CDR3 loop reads CASSERSAGQPQHF. The CDR3 region has the DNA TGTGCCAGCAGTGAAAGGTCAGCGGGTCAGCCCCAGCATTTT.

The chain employs TRBV30 and TRBJ1-5; 7 nucleotides agree with TRBD1. V gave up 0 bases and J gave up 1 base; unmatched junction bases: 3. Germline CDR1 is GTSNPN and CDR2 is SVGIG (reference sequence). The CDR3 runs 15 residues. The chain's CDR3 is CAWSVGTASNQPQHF. Here the CDR3 DNA reads TGTGCCTGGAGTGTTGGGACAGCCAGCAATCAGCCCCAGCATTTT.

The chain combines TRBV6-5 with TRBJ2-2; 8 bases align to TRBD1. From germline, CDR1 is MNHEY and CDR2 SVGAGI. V was clipped by 6 bases and J by 5 bases; unmatched bases: 8. The length of the CDR3 is 15 residues. CDR3 residues: CASSRSGGKTGELFF. The CDR3 DNA sequence: TGTGCCAGCAGCCGATCAGGGGGCAAGACCGGGGAGCTGTTTTTT.

This chain uses TRBV7-9 with TRBJ1-1, with no clear D. Between the trimmed V and J ends, which lost 1 base and 0 bases, there was a span of 15 bases. Germline assignment: CDR1 SEHNR and CDR2 FQNEAQ (reference sequence). The CDR3 spans 17 residues. The CDR3 loop reads CASSLEGMLGLNTEAFF. The CDR3 DNA is TGTGCCAGCAGCTTAGAAGGGATGTTGGGCCTGAACACTGAAGCTTTCTTT.

This chain links TRBV28 with TRBJ2-3, with 7 bases that match TRBD1. V lost 6 bases, J lost 2 bases, and 14 bases stayed unmatched. The CDR3 covers 17 residues. From germline, CDR1 is MDHEN and CDR2 SYDVKM. The CDR3 loop is CASSPGTAQVSTDTQYF. CDR3 in DNA: TGTGCCAGCAGCCCTGGGACAGCCCAGGTATCCACAGATACGCAGTATTTT.

The chain couples TRBV7-2 to TRBJ2-7, with D possibly matching TRBD1 (5 bases). V gave up 5 bases and J gave up 1 base, with 12 bases separating them. The CDR3 extends over 14 amino acids. Per the germline V gene, CDR1 is SGHTA and CDR2 is FQGNSA. CDR3 DNA: TGTGCCAGCAGCACAGGAAGGGGTTCCTACGAGCAGTACTTC. It translates to CASSTGRGSYEQYF.

The chain links TRBV5-1 to TRBJ2-1; 7 bases match TRBD1. Per the germline V gene, CDR1 is SGHRS and CDR2 is YFSETQ. This CDR3 comprises 15 residues. J was trimmed by 4 bases and V by 4 bases; bases with no gene match: 8. The chain's CDR3 is CASSPTGASYNEQFF. CDR3 nucleotide sequence: TGCGCCAGCAGCCCTACAGGGGCCAGTTACAATGAGCAGTTCTTC. The variable domain in full, with the rest retrieved from reference TRBV5-1 and TRBJ2-1, is KAGVTQTPRYLIKTRGQQVTLSCSPISGHRSVSWYQQTPGQGLQFLFEYFSETQRNKGNFPGRFSGRQFSNSRSEMNVSTLELGDSALYLCASSPTGASYNEQFFGPGTRLTVL.

The rearrangement links TRBV27 to TRBJ2-3; TRBD2 matches 12 bases. This CDR3 is built from 15 residues. With V trimmed by 10 bases and J by 3 bases, 8 bases remained unmatched. CDR1 and CDR2 (germline): MNHEY, SMNVEV (reference sequence). For the CDR3, the DNA is TGTGCCACCCAGAGACTAGCGGGGGTGACAGATACGCAGTATTTT. Translated: CATQRLAGVTDTQYF.

This clone was seen repeatedly, ten times or more. J is TRBJ1-2 and V is TRBV7-3; D is unclear. Looked up from germline, CDR1 is SGHTA and CDR2 is FQGTGA. The V and J ends lost 5 bases and 4 bases respectively, with 11 bases between them. This CDR3 contains 13 residues. This CDR3 is CASSHGRGYGYTF. CDR3 nucleotide sequence: TGTGCCAGCAGCCACGGCAGAGGCTATGGCTACACCTTC. The whole variable domain, filled in from reference TRBV7-3 and TRBJ1-2, reads GAGVSQTPSNKVTEKGKYVELRCDPISGHTALYWYRQSLGQGPEFLIYFQGTGAADDSGLPNDRFFAVRPEGSVSTLKIQRTERGDSAVYLCASSHGRGYGYTFGSGTRLTVV.

A note on this clone: One junction end disagrees with the germline gene, perhaps due to a read error. The V and J genes are TRBV15 and TRBJ2-3; perhaps D is TRBD1 or TRBD2 (5 bases each). Per germline, CDR1 LNHNV and CDR2 YYDKDF (reference sequence). The CDR3 is 14 amino acids. DNA for the CDR3: TGTGCCACCACCCCGAGGGACCAACCGTGGTCGAGTTCATTT. It is translated as CATTPRDQPWSSSF.

This chain connects TRBV12-3 or TRBV12-4 to TRBJ1-4; weak D call: TRBD1 (5 bases). V was trimmed by 5 bases and J by 8 bases, leaving 12 bases between them. The length of the CDR3 is 13 residues. Here the CDR3 reads CASSKLPGEKLFF. The CDR3 region has the DNA TGTGCCAGCAGTAAACTTCCAGGGGAAAAACTGTTTTTT.

The V gene is TRBV29-1, the J gene TRBJ1-1, with D possibly TRBD1 on 6 matching bases. CDR3 size: 13 residues. Germline CDR1 SQVTM, CDR2 ANQGSEA. V lost 5 bases and J lost 6, with 16 bases in between. For the CDR3, the DNA is TGCAGCGTTCGGGTGGGGGGCGCCCCTGAAGCTTTCTTT. Its translation is CSVRVGGAPEAFF.